These T cell receptor beta chains were read from a single sample in a study of CD8+CD57+ T cells in acquired aplastic anemia. TCRdb re-called the reads with MiXCR, one entry per CDR3 protein. The sample consists of about 180,000 distinct CDR3 sequences, under 55% of them appearing once. Source material: sorted CD4+, CD8+, or CD8+CD57+ T cells (not recorded which) from PBMCs. Receptor source: a human donor in good health. Each CDR3 is given without its conserved first and last residue.

V	J	CDR3
TRBV12-3/TRBV12-4	TRBJ2-6	ASTGGSGANVLT
TRBV15	TRBJ2-1	ATSRSATPRPF
TRBV10-3	TRBJ2-5	ASGTADETQY
TRBV12-3/TRBV12-4	TRBJ2-1	ASSFRTSGGKNEQF
TRBV2	TRBJ1-1	ASSEGENTEAF
TRBV2	TRBJ1-2	ASSLDRQVYGYT
TRBV30	TRBJ2-3	AWSVQFGGSTDTQY
TRBV5-8	TRBJ1-2	ATPGQGAANYGYT
TRBV29-1	TRBJ2-5	SVGGWKETQY
TRBV12-3/TRBV12-4	TRBJ2-1	ASSLVPSGSGNEQF
TRBV10-3	TRBJ2-3	ATLGTGTSTDTQY
TRBV6-1	TRBJ1-5	ASSGDRNQPQH
TRBV10-2	TRBJ2-5	ASLTNAFETQY
TRBV25-1	TRBJ1-1	ASSSAPDAEAF
TRBV11-2	TRBJ1-4	ASSRRLSSGATNEKLF
TRBV6-1	TRBJ2-7	ASSGRGSSYEQY
TRBV24-1	TRBJ2-5	ATSAGTGVRETQY
TRBV15	TRBJ1-1	ATSIQRGTEAF
TRBV9	TRBJ2-3	ASSVGTLTDTQY
TRBV7-8	TRBJ2-5	ASSQPYREQETQY
TRBV12-3/TRBV12-4	TRBJ2-2	ASSWPAGGELF
TRBV30	TRBJ1-5	AWTENSNQPQH
TRBV20-1	TRBJ2-7	SAITLEGTYEQY
TRBV10-3	TRBJ2-3	AISETSRTAYTQY
TRBV20-1	TRBJ2-3	SANWGGDTRY
TRBV11-1	TRBJ2-3	ASSSARTSGGADTQY
TRBV19	TRBJ1-1	ASRGGDTGTEAF
TRBV3-1	TRBJ2-5	ASSRSTSGRETQY
TRBV7-2	TRBJ2-7	ASGLERHEQY
TRBV29-1	TRBJ2-5	SVAGTKQETQY
TRBV6-2/TRBV6-3	TRBJ1-5	ASKQSNQPQH
TRBV7-9	TRBJ2-7	ASSLRTGASYEQY
TRBV6-1	TRBJ2-1	ASRSPPTSGRYNEQF
TRBV19	TRBJ2-3	ASSIRQADTQY
TRBV2	TRBJ2-3	ASSTQGAARDTQY
TRBV20-1	TRBJ2-3	SARGLATDTQY
TRBV11-2	TRBJ2-4	ASSLRGRSKNIQY
TRBV29-1	TRBJ2-7	SVVTRLSSYEQY
TRBV20-1	TRBJ2-5	SARDGKEGVETQY
TRBV29-1	TRBJ1-2	SVGTGDHYGYT
TRBV5-1	TRBJ2-7	ASTKDGTGLSYEQY
TRBV27	TRBJ2-1	ASSPRGGYEQF
TRBV18	TRBJ1-5	ASSGSGQGVQPQH
TRBV6-1	TRBJ2-7	ASSFASGNYEQY
TRBV11-1	TRBJ2-7	ASSGTGRSEGYEQY
TRBV11-3	TRBJ2-3	ASSPYLGDTQY
TRBV15	TRBJ1-2	ATSTAGLRDGYT